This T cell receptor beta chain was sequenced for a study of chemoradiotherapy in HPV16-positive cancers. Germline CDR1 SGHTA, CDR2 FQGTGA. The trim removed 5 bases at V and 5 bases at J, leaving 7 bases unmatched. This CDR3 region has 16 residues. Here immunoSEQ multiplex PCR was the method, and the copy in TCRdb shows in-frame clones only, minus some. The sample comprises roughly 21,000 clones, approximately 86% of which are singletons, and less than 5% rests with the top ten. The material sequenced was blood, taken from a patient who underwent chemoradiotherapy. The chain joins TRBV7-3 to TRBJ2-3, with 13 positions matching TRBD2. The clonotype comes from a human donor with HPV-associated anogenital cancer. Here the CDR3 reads CASSPGLAGVLDTQYF. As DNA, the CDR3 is TGTGCCAGCAGCCCCGGACTAGCGGGAGTTCTAGATACGCAGTATTTT.